This T cell receptor beta chain was observed in a study of cytomegalovirus exposure and HLA in healthy donors listed by TCRdb under 2017. Context from the whole study: According to an earlier analysis of 550 to 750 of the donors, about 180 million T cells yielded 90 million to 140 million unique TCR beta sequences and around 280 Gb of sequence data. Approximately 300 gigabases of sequencing data and around 80 million unique TCR sequences made up an early release that covered about 640 HLA-typed donors. Of the roughly 400 genotyped donors, about 80% fell in the genetic ancestry cluster associated with self-reported Caucasian donors. The study aimed to test whether cataloging public T cell receptors could reveal signatures of past pathogen exposure. The T cell repertoires of 666 subjects were profiled by immunosequencing and related to cytomegalovirus serostatus. Along with the roughly 670-subject first cohort, a separate validation cohort of over a hundred different subjects was used. To predict cytomegalovirus infection status, the study combined high-throughput TCR immunosequencing, statistical association of individual TCRs with disease status, and machine learning. To study patterns of TCR occurrence, a later analysis re-analyzed previously published TCR beta repertoires from 500 to 850 donors and added high-resolution HLA genotyping. The later analysis used no new phenotypic data to find candidate immune exposures, relying instead on TCR beta sequences and their occurrence across donors. To decide whether each TCR beta V gene segment behaved as functional or pseudogenic, an earlier analysis of approximately 590 of the donors relied on high-throughput TCR beta sequencing. Donor age, sex, ethnicity and CMV serostatus were compiled together with the repertoire data. Genome-wide SNP genotypes for about 55% of the 666 donors were used in a later genetic analysis, which treated that subset as a discovery cohort. All discovery cohort repertoires had been generated using a single sequencing platform. Class I and class II HLA loci were covered by the typing at four-digit resolution. Typing coverage differed by locus: A, B, C, DRB1 and DQB1 were typed in about 629-630 donors, DQA1 in about 550, DPA1 in approximately 610, and DPB1 in 450 to 490. Because of strong linkage in the cohort, four or five DR-DQ haplotypes were treated as single units for association and clustering. Across under 500 genotyped donors of the cohort, an average of about 240,000 unique TCR beta nucleotide sequences per donor were sequenced, and 15% to 20% of those sequences were non-productive.

Regarding this clone: There is no known antigen for this receptor. No clone much larger than this one lies a single base away; base qualities are absent. The sample carries other DNA sequences with the same CDR3.

V has 4 bases trimmed and J has 4 bases trimmed; junction bases matching no gene number 6. From its cysteine to its phenylalanine, the CDR3 spans 14 amino acids. Only the CDR3 region is kept as DNA, spanning 42 bases read in frame from base 1. Sequences SGHRS (CDR1) and YFSETQ (CDR2) are obtained from the germline V gene. The library was made by the immunoSEQ multiplex PCR assay. For the multiplex PCR, a mixture combining 60 forward primers for TCR Vbeta segments and 13 reverse primers for TCR Jbeta segments was used. Amplification of the CDR3 region of rearranged TCR beta genes was performed with a multiplex PCR assay on genomic DNA. Amplified TCR beta libraries were sequenced as 87-base-pair reads on the Illumina HiSeq System. The published analysis was carried out like this. A later analysis tallied 75 million to 95 million unique TCR beta chains across the roughly 610 repertoires, and about 10 million of those chains were shared by two or more donors. To remove PCR and sequencing errors, raw reads were error-corrected and collapsed into unique sequences using a nearest-neighbor algorithm that merged closely related sequences. CDR3 sequences were aligned to IMGT reference sequences to assign V, D and J gene segments. For a sequence to be retained, a match of at least six nucleotides to both a V gene segment and a J gene segment was required. Rearrangements were called productive when the CDR3 lacked stop codons and stayed in frame with V and J; all others were non-productive. CDR3 was defined according to IMGT convention as the region running from the second conserved V-encoded cysteine to the conserved J-encoded phenylalanine. The earlier analysis of 587 of the donors excluded sequences that lacked an unambiguous match to a single V gene segment. An earlier analysis of a few hundred of the donors called V segments functional above 56.7% productive rearrangements and segregating when the between-donor standard deviation exceeded 5%. A statistical classification framework was built to diagnose cytomegalovirus status from the catalog of TCR beta chain sequences. In a later analysis, TCR nucleotide sequences were compared against IMGT/GENE-DB human TR gene sequences so that V and J genes could be assigned. The TCRdist pipeline was used in a later analysis to assign CDR3 sequences and most-parsimonious VDJ recombination scenarios. A later analysis defined each TCR beta chain by its CDR3 amino acid sequence plus V-gene family, and excluded reads lacking a unique V-gene family. As a way to deal with suspected cross-contamination and a sequencing artifact, a later analysis dropped 450 to 700 nucleotide sequences that were highly shared and had low generation probability. For each public chain, a later analysis derived a clonal expansion index from normalized ranks of inferred template counts within each repertoire. A later analysis computed generation probabilities with a VDJ recombination model fitted to out-of-frame rearrangements, and checked the results against IGoR. In a later analysis, hypergeometric tests were used to score TCR-TCR, TCR-HLA and TCR-CMV co-occurrence, with a repertoire-size bias correction applied to TCR pairs. False discovery rates were estimated in a later analysis by permuting HLA or CMV assignments 20 times. In a later analysis, co-occurring TCRs were grouped using DBSCAN, and TCRdist sequence similarity was added for clustering within HLA-allele-positive subsets. Repertoires with fewer than 30,000 or more than 120,000 public chains, plus five repertoires with anomalous nucleotide sharing, were excluded from co-occurrence clustering. TCRdb re-hosts the immuneACCESS table, in-frame sequences only. Its copies lack some clones; in the studies checked, an unresolved V gene accounts for under half of them, and the cause for the rest is not known. The V and J calls and clone size were taken over from that table, and D and trimming were inferred from the DNA. This sample comprises 150,000 to 200,000 clones, approximately 78% of them detected only once. Clones ranked in the top ten supply about 2.5% of the sample.

The cohort was made up of hundreds of healthy bone marrow donors. At the time of sampling, every cohort member was nominally healthy, though immune exposures that went unrecorded were likely present. Of the approximately 700 cohort members, almost 300 had positive CMV serostatus and 350 to 450 had negative CMV serostatus, and CMV serostatus was not recorded for the donor. A peripheral blood sample was provided by each donor, and peripheral blood mononuclear cells were used for TCR beta sequencing. The Qiagen DNeasy Blood Extraction Kit was used to extract genomic DNA from the blood cell samples. The full study reports these points: A further reported finding was that TCR beta sequences accurately predicted the HLA-A and HLA-B alleles for most subjects in the first cohort. The presence/absence analyses assumed that sequencing depth was roughly uniform across donors, and that assumption may not be true. According to a later analysis, most CMV-associated TCR beta chains appeared to be HLA-restricted, and the HLA associations seemed to be driven largely by CMV exposure. Linkage disequilibrium might explain the correlated functional status among segregating V segments, but an unknown experimental factor could not be excluded. Only TCR beta chains were sequenced in this cohort, and the absence of alpha or paired-chain data limited detectable features. Because HLA typing was unavailable for some donors at each locus, only the typed subset was used in association tests. Broadly in line with IMGT annotations, most TCR beta V segments showed up in productive rearrangements about 87% or about 30% of the time in an earlier analysis of around 600 of the donors. The 87-base-pair reads could not distinguish some IMGT-functional V segments, including TRBV6-2 and TRBV6-3, so those segments were excluded. A later genetic analysis associated a missense DCLRE1C variant with V-gene and J-gene trimming of TCR beta chains, and an independent cohort replicated the association. The classifier was reported to diagnose cytomegalovirus status with high specificity and sensitivity in both the original and validation cohorts. A cluster of highly shared sequence variants was judged likely to represent a technical artifact of the sequencing pipeline. The study gave a list of 150 to 200 TCR beta chains associated with cytomegalovirus. Assigning TCR associations to individual alleles was difficult when HLA alleles, especially DR and DQ, strongly co-occurred. Compared with equally common non-associated chains, HLA-associated TCR beta chains in a later analysis were more clonally expanded and had lower generation probabilities. The only immune exposure information available for the cohort was CMV serostatus. In a later analysis, the rate of TCR association differed among HLA loci, with DRB1 alleles having the most associated TCRs and HLA-C alleles having the fewest. According to a later genetic analysis, donors in an Asian-associated ancestry cluster had fewer N-insertions in productive TCRs than the approximately 670-donor mean. A later analysis reported that several top co-occurrence clusters appeared linked to parvovirus B19, influenza, CMV and Epstein-Barr virus. In a later analysis, 16,951 TCR beta sequences were associated with specific HLA alleles at a false discovery rate of 0.05. According to the authors, the approach could potentially be generalized to other disease states and immunological phenotypes. Most TCR sequences were observed very rarely across donors, whereas some public TCRs were present in many individuals. Approximately 16 rarely observed V segments, including chromosome 9 orphons, were excluded from the earlier analysis of a few hundred of the donors because counts were too low. In vitro tests confirmed that a few of the cytomegalovirus-associated TCR beta chains recognize cytomegalovirus antigens.

The sample taken for sequencing was PBMCs. This chain joins TRBV5-1 to TRBJ2-3; TRBD1 matches 7 bases in the middle. The sequence came from a human donor in good health. This receptor carries the CDR3 CASSLRQGSDTQYF. The sequenced DNA is TGCGCCAGCAGCCTCCGACAGGGATCAGATACGCAGTATTTT.